This is a list of T cell receptor beta chains from one sample in a study of blood T cell repertoires in COVID-19. Method: immunoSEQ multiplex PCR; TCRdb's copy keeps in-frame clones and lacks some. Among a few hundred thousand clones, roughly 90% were seen once, and the ten largest hold about 6.8%. The sample was peripheral blood. These TCRs come from a man between 18 and 35 years old who had recovered from COVID-19. CDR3s include the opening cysteine and the closing phenylalanine or tryptophan. A D gene is named only where the DNA matches it firmly. Clone size is shown for a subset of rows, as once, few, many or a class of expanded clone.

size,length,V,J,D,DNA,CDR3
NA,11,TRBV20-1,TRBJ2-1,NA,TGCAGTGCTCCAGGGTACAATGAGCAGTTCTTC,CSAPGYNEQFF
NA,17,TRBV5-1,TRBJ2-1,TRBD2,TGCGCCAGCAGCTTAGCCACTAGCGGGGGCCCCCGGAATGAGCAGTTCTTC,CASSLATSGGPRNEQFF
NA,16,TRBV21-1,TRBJ1-1,NA,TGTGCCAGCACCTATCCTCTCAGGGTTATGAACACTGAAGCTTTCTTT,CASTYPLRVMNTEAFF
NA,14,TRBV12-5,TRBJ1-6,NA,TGTGCTAGTGGTCCTACCCTTAGCGTTTCACCCCTCCACTTT,CASGPTLSVSPLHF
NA,15,TRBV6-2/TRBV6-3,TRBJ2-7,NA,TGTGCCAGCAGTTACGGCAGGGGAAGCTCCTACGAGCAGTACTTC,CASSYGRGSSYEQYF
NA,18,TRBV4-2,TRBJ2-6,NA,TGTGCCAGCAGCCAAGATGGTGCGGGTAGCTCTGGGGCCAACGTCCTGACTTTC,CASSQDGAGSSGANVLTF
NA,15,TRBV19,TRBJ2-7,NA,TGTGCCAGTAGTATAGGCCCGGGGAGCTCCTACGAGCAGTACTTC,CASSIGPGSSYEQYF
NA,16,TRBV7-6,TRBJ1-3,NA,TGTGCCAGCAGCTTATACAAGAAAGCGGCTGGAAACACCATATATTTT,CASSLYKKAAGNTIYF
NA,16,TRBV6-6,TRBJ2-1,TRBD1,TGTGCCAGCTGCGACGGGGGGGACAGGGGGCTCTATGAGCAGTTCTTC,CASCDGGDRGLYEQFF
NA,16,TRBV11-1,TRBJ2-7,NA,TGTGCCAGCAGCATGGATGGGGCAGGGGTATTCTACGAGCAGTACTTC,CASSMDGAGVFYEQYF
NA,15,TRBV7-2,TRBJ1-5,TRBD1,TGTGCCAGCAGCTTAGTGACAGGGGCCAATCAGCCCCAGCATTTT,CASSLVTGANQPQHF
once,16,TRBV18,TRBJ1-4,TRBD1,TGTGCCAGCTCTCCAAGCGGTACAGGGGGTAATGAAAAACTGTTTTTT,CASSPSGTGGNEKLFF
NA,12,TRBV15,TRBJ2-7,NA,TGTGCCACCTCTCGCGGTACCTACGAGCAGTACTTC,CATSRGTYEQYF
NA,15,TRBV7-3,TRBJ1-1,NA,TGTGCCAGCAGCTTATGGCCCCAAGGGGGCACTGAAGCTTTCTTT,CASSLWPQGGTEAFF
NA,15,TRBV4-3,TRBJ2-1,NA,TGCGCCAGCAGCCCAGGGCTCCGGGTTTACAATGAGCAGTTCTTC,CASSPGLRVYNEQFF
NA,18,TRBV18,TRBJ2-1,TRBD2,TGTGCCAGCTCACCCCTACAGGGATCGGGAGGGGTATACAATGAGCAGTTCTTC,CASSPLQGSGGVYNEQFF
NA,13,TRBV7-2,TRBJ1-5,NA,TGTGCCAGCAGCTCCGGACAGAATCAGCCCCAGCATTTT,CASSSGQNQPQHF
NA,14,TRBV19,TRBJ1-6,NA,TGTGCCAGTAGTATAACAGGGATAGGCTCACCCCTCCACTTT,CASSITGIGSPLHF
NA,14,TRBV6-5,TRBJ2-2,TRBD2,TGTGCCAGCAGTCTGACTAGCGGTACCGGGGAGCTGTTTTTT,CASSLTSGTGELFF
once,18,TRBV19,TRBJ1-5,NA,TGTGCCAGTAGTATAGTGCACGCAGGGTATTACGGCAATCAGCCCCAGCATTTT,CASSIVHAGYYGNQPQHF
NA,15,TRBV4-1,TRBJ2-2,TRBD1,TGCGCCAGCAGCCAACGTCCAGGGGGTAGCGGGGAGCTGTTTTTT,CASSQRPGGSGELFF
NA,16,TRBV18,TRBJ2-1,TRBD2,TGTGCCAGCTCACCCAACTCTGCGGGGGGGCTAAATGAGCAGTTCTTC,CASSPNSAGGLNEQFF
NA,15,TRBV30,TRBJ1-1,NA,TGTGCCTGGAGTGTACTCGGACAGCTGAACACTGAAGCTTTCTTT,CAWSVLGQLNTEAFF
once,14,TRBV6-4,TRBJ1-1,TRBD1,TGTGCCAGCAGCCCGGGAACAGGGGGCACTGAAGCTTTCTTT,CASSPGTGGTEAFF